This T cell receptor beta chain originates from a study of Graves' ophthalmopathy and Graves' hyperthyroidism. From RNA, the CDR3 regions of TCR beta chains were amplified and sequenced. The first-round RT-PCR employed HTBI primers together with the Qiagen OneStep RT-PCR kit. A multiplex PCR was then performed as the second round. TCRdb re-derived calls from the multiplex PCR reads in MiXCR, one entry per CDR3 protein. The data hold 1 million to 1.3 million distinct CDR3 sequences, with roughly two fifths observed a single time. V shed 8 bases and J 0 bases; nucleotides not matched to a gene: 8. CDR3 length: 15 amino acids. Germline loops: CDR1 SEHNR, CDR2 FQNEAQ (reference sequence). This clonotype was counted ten times or more.

This clonotype originated in an adult man with Graves' hyperthyroidism. The sequenced sample consisted of peripheral blood or thyroid tissue (not recorded which). The chain recombines TRBV7-9 with TRBJ2-7; 9 bases agree with TRBD1. The CDR3 loop is CASLGGTGSSYEQYF. CDR3 nucleotide sequence: TGTGCCAGCTTAGGGGGGACAGGGAGCTCCTACGAGCAGTACTTC. Full variable domain (missing parts from reference TRBV7-9 and TRBJ2-7): DTGVSQNPRHKITKRGQNVTFRCDPISEHNRLYWYRQTLGQGPEFLTYFQNEAQLEKSRLLSDRFSAERPKGSFSTLEIQRTEQGDSAMYLCASLGGTGSSYEQYFGPGTRLTVT.